The 10 T cell receptor beta chains listed next were all sequenced from one sample in a study of cytomegalovirus exposure and HLA in healthy donors. 60 Vbeta and 13 Jbeta primers were used in PCR. Repertoires were generated with immunoSEQ multiplex PCR, while TCRdb's copy carries only in-frame clones and drops some. The sample carries under 200,000 clones, around 74% recorded once. The sequencing sample was made of PBMCs. The receptors here all came from a woman aged 25 to 39 in good health and CMV-seronegative.

The chain combines TRBV5-4 with TRBJ2-5; the D gene is possibly TRBD2 (6 bases). Germline assignment: CDR1 SGHNT and CDR2 YYREEE (reference sequence). The CDR3 is 13 amino acids. V was trimmed by 7 bases and J by 3 bases, leaving 13 bases between them. The CDR3 reads CASSIGGEETQYF. DNA of the CDR3: TGTGCCAGCTCCATAGGCGGGGAAGAGACCCAGTACTTC.

This clone was seen only a few times. This chain uses TRBV6-1 with TRBJ1-1, with 7 bases matching TRBD1. Germline assignment: CDR1 MNHNS and CDR2 SASEGT. The CDR3 spans 13 residues. Germline trimming cut 7 bases from V and 0 bases from J; bases unmatched to any gene: 2. As DNA, the CDR3 is TGTGCCAGCACCGGGACAGTGAACACTGAAGCTTTCTTT. Protein product: CASTGTVNTEAFF.

J is TRBJ2-3 and V is TRBV7-9; the match to TRBD1 covers 7 bases. Germline V gives CDR1 SEHNR, CDR2 FQNEAQ (reference sequence). V was clipped by 5 bases and J by 5 bases; unmatched bases: 7. The CDR3 has 14 residues. In DNA form, the CDR3 reads TGTGCCAGCAGCGCAACGGGACAGTTAGATACGCAGTATTTT. It yields the protein CASSATGQLDTQYF.

This clone was seen only once. The chain links TRBV27 to TRBJ1-6; no firm D call. In germline, CDR1 is MNHEY, CDR2 SMNVEV (reference sequence). V was trimmed by 4 bases and J by 7 bases, leaving 14 bases between them. This CDR3 comprises 15 residues. The CDR3 loop is CASSSGRTLNSPLHF. CDR3 sequence (DNA): TGTGCCAGCAGTTCCGGACGGACTCTAAATTCACCCCTCCACTTT.

With regard to this clone: The junction departs from germline at one end; a sequencing error may be responsible. The rearrangement links TRBV2 to TRBJ2-2, with D tentatively TRBD1 (5 bases). The germline CDR1 and CDR2 sequences are SNHLY and FYNNEI. The CDR3 runs 10 residues. CDR3 residues: CASSEGGRVF. CDR3 nucleotide sequence: TGTGCCAGCAGTGAAGGTGGCAGGGTTTTT.

CDR3: CASSSPGRSGYGYTF. CDR3 DNA sequence: TGTGCCAGCAGTTCCCCCGGCCGCTCAGGCTATGGCTACACCTTC. The chain has TRBV6-5 and TRBJ1-2; no definite D call. Germline CDR1 is MNHEY and CDR2 is SVGAGI. V lost 4 bases, J lost 4 bases, and 16 bases lay in between. This CDR3 spans 15 amino acids.

CDR3 bases: TGTGCCAGCAGCCCCGGGACAGTTATTAATGAAAAACTGTTTTTT. It encodes CASSPGTVINEKLFF. The chain carries TRBV6-6 and TRBJ1-4; 7 positions agree with TRBD1. This CDR3 region has 15 residues. In germline, CDR1 is MNHNY, CDR2 SVGAGI (reference sequence). The V segment lost 6 bases and the J segment 4 bases; nucleotides outside the gene matches: 8.

This chain connects TRBV30 to TRBJ1-1, with a weak D call TRBD1 (6 bases). V lost 0 bases and J 9 bases, leaving 11 bases between the germline ends. Germline CDR1 GTSNPN, CDR2 SVGIG (reference sequence). This CDR3 is 12 amino acids long. Here the CDR3 reads CAWSVPGGQAFF. The CDR3 DNA reads TGTGCCTGGAGTGTACCCGGGGGGCAAGCTTTCTTT.

The chain recombines TRBV7-2 with TRBJ2-3, with TRBD1 matching over 10 bases. Losses at the gene ends were 1 base for V and 5 bases for J; bases not matched to a gene: 3. The CDR3 length is 15 residues. Germline assignment: CDR1 SGHTA and CDR2 FQGNSA. The CDR3 loop is CASSLVTGGLDTQYF. The CDR3 DNA sequence: TGTGCCAGCAGCTTAGTGACAGGGGGCTTAGATACGCAGTATTTT.

This chain connects TRBV5-4 to TRBJ2-7; no reliable D call. Germline loops: CDR1 SGHNT, CDR2 YYREEE (reference sequence). The ends were cut back, 0 bases at V and 0 bases at J, with 7 bases in the middle. The CDR3 runs 14 residues. The CDR3: CASSLDPSSYEQYF. The CDR3 nucleotides are TGTGCCAGCAGCTTGGATCCTAGCTCCTACGAGCAGTACTTC.